The 28 T cell receptor beta chains presented below share a single source sample, sequenced in a study of cytomegalovirus exposure and HLA in healthy donors. Researchers ran the PCR with 60 Vbeta and 13 Jbeta primers. Clones were read by immunoSEQ multiplex PCR, and TCRdb kept only the in-frame ones, dropping some. The data contain roughly 180,000 clones, over 65% of them singletons. Sequencing input: PBMCs. The receptors were sampled from a man aged 18 to 30 in good health and CMV-seronegative.

V and J are TRBV19 and TRBJ2-7, with 14 bases aligning to TRBD2. Trimming took 6 bases from V and 7 from J; bases not matched to a gene: 11. The CDR3 runs 16 residues. Germline CDR1 LNHDA, CDR2 SQIVND (reference sequence). As DNA, the CDR3 is TGTGCCAGTAGGCCGACTAGCGGGAGGGCCGGGGAGGAGCAGTACTTC. Amino acids: CASRPTSGRAGEEQYF.

The V and J genes are TRBV5-1 and TRBJ2-7; 11 bases agree with TRBD2. V was pared by 1 base and J by 4 bases, with 7 bases of the junction left unmatched. The CDR3 extends over 16 amino acids. In germline, CDR1 is SGHRS, CDR2 YFSETQ. The CDR3 reads CASSLRGLAEEYEQYF. The CDR3 DNA follows: TGCGCCAGCAGCTTGCGGGGACTAGCGGAGGAATACGAGCAGTACTTC.

The chain employs TRBV5-1 and TRBJ1-5; 8 bases agree with TRBD1. From germline, CDR1 is SGHRS and CDR2 YFSETQ. This CDR3 is 13 amino acids long. V gave up 4 bases and J gave up 6 bases; unmatched junction bases: 3. CDR3 protein: CASSLDRGQPQHF. In nucleotides, the CDR3 is TGCGCCAGCAGCCTAGACAGGGGTCAGCCCCAGCATTTT.

V gene TRBV30 combines with J gene TRBJ2-3, with D tentatively TRBD2 (6 bases). V lost 2 bases and J lost 2, with 8 bases in between. The CDR3 consists of 13 residues. The germline gives CDR1 GTSNPN, CDR2 SVGIG (reference sequence). The CDR3 protein is CAWSRGITDTQYF. The CDR3 DNA is TGTGCCTGGAGTCGGGGGATCACAGATACGCAGTATTTT.

V gene TRBV10-3 combines with J gene TRBJ2-5; possibly TRBD2 for D (5 bases). Trimming took off 3 bases at V and 11 bases at J, with 16 bases between the two ends. The CDR3 has 13 residues. Germline CDR1 is ENHRY and CDR2 is SYGVKD. For the CDR3, the DNA is TGTGCCATCAGTGACCCGGGGAGCGAAGAGCAGTACTTC. Its translation: CAISDPGSEEQYF.

This clone occurred a few times. The chain links TRBV30 to TRBJ1-2, with TRBD1 matching 9 bases. The CDR3 sequence is 13 residues long. Trimming cost V 7 bases and J 4 bases; bases outside gene matches: 7. CDR1 and CDR2 from the germline V gene are GTSNPN and SVGIG (reference sequence). Here the CDR3 DNA reads TGTGCCTATCGACAGGGGGTGGGCTATGGCTACACCTTC. Translating it yields CAYRQGVGYGYTF.

V usage is TRBV9 and J usage is TRBJ1-3; no definite D call. CDR1 and CDR2 (germline): SGDLS, YYNGEE. The CDR3 covers 16 residues. Trimming removed 0 bases from V and 0 bases from J, with 10 bases in between. The CDR3 loop reads CASSVEIGDSGNTIYF. CDR3 bases: TGTGCCAGCAGCGTAGAAATAGGAGACTCTGGAAACACCATATATTTT.

The table lists this clone with a few counts. The chain recombines TRBV29-1 with TRBJ1-2; TRBD1 aligns across 7 bases. The CDR3 is made up of 12 amino acids. Unmatched junction bases numbered 8, after V lost 5 bases and J lost 8 bases. The germline CDR1 and CDR2 sequences are SQVTM and ANQGSEA. The CDR3 here is CSVTDQGGGYTF. The CDR3, as DNA: TGCAGCGTTACAGATCAGGGGGGCGGCTACACCTTC.

The genes are TRBV27 and TRBJ2-2; D is ambiguous. CDR1 is MNHEY, CDR2 SMNVEV, per germline (reference sequence). Trimming left V 2 bases short and J 2 bases short, with 9 bases between. The CDR3 is 15 amino acids. The CDR3 loop reads CASSLARLNTGELFF. CDR3 sequence (DNA): TGTGCCAGCAGTTTAGCTAGGCTCAACACCGGGGAGCTGTTTTTT.

V and J are TRBV6-5 and TRBJ1-3; D is unclear. This CDR3 has 12 residues. CDR1 is MNHEY and CDR2 is SVGAGI in the germline V gene. The V end lost 6 bases, the J end lost 7 bases, and 10 bases lay between the germline ends. CDR3 in amino acids: CASSSLGNTIYF. The CDR3 DNA follows: TGTGCCAGCAGCTCCCTGGGCAACACCATATATTTT.

This clone occurred once. V is TRBV2 and J is TRBJ1-3; 7 bases are shared with TRBD1. Unmatched junction bases numbered 8, after V lost 8 bases and J lost 1 base. Looked up from germline, CDR1 is SNHLY and CDR2 is FYNNEI. The CDR3 has 15 amino acids. This chain's CDR3 is CASGKRTGSGNTIYF. Here the CDR3 DNA reads TGTGCCAGCGGTAAAAGGACAGGTTCTGGAAACACCATATATTTT.

The genes are TRBV5-1 and TRBJ2-5; TRBD1 might be the D (6 bases). V was pared by 2 bases and J by 5 bases, with 19 bases between. CDR1 is SGHRS and CDR2 is YFSETQ in the germline V gene. This CDR3 is built from 16 residues. The CDR3 DNA follows: TGCGCCAGCAGCTTTCTAGGGACATCAAATCGGGAGACCCAGTACTTC. It specifies CASSFLGTSNRETQYF.

The gene calls are TRBV19 and TRBJ1-1; D perhaps matches TRBD1 (5 bases). CDR1 and CDR2 (germline): LNHDA, SQIVND (reference sequence). This CDR3 is 15 amino acids long. V was trimmed by 1 base and J by 1 base, leaving 10 bases between them. CDR3 sequence reads: CASSIVMGQNTEAFF. For the CDR3, the DNA is TGTGCCAGTAGTATAGTAATGGGGCAGAACACTGAAGCTTTCTTT.

This clone was observed a handful of times. The chain combines TRBV13 with TRBJ1-4; TRBD1 aligns across 9 bases. The CDR3 runs 16 residues. Germline assignment: CDR1 PRHDT and CDR2 FYEKMQ (reference sequence). The V segment lost 7 bases and the J segment 8 bases; nucleotides outside the gene matches: 14. Written as DNA, the CDR3 is TGTGCCAGCACCCTGGGAACGGGACAGGGCAACGAAAAACTGTTTTTT. Translated, it gives CASTLGTGQGNEKLFF.

This clone was found once. The rearrangement joins TRBV6-5 to TRBJ2-2; 7 bases are a match to TRBD2. Unmatched junction bases numbered 0, after V lost 5 bases and J lost 3 bases. The germline gives CDR1 MNHEY, CDR2 SVGAGI. The CDR3 loop spans 13 amino acids. The CDR3, as DNA: TGTGCCAGCAGTAGCGGGGACACCGGGGAGCTGTTTTTT. Residues: CASSSGDTGELFF.

This chain connects TRBV27 to TRBJ2-5, with TRBD1 as a possible D gene (5 bases). The J call may not be correct, given that the DNA end is closer to TRBJ2-7. Looked up from germline, CDR1 is MNHEY and CDR2 is SMNVEV (reference sequence). The CDR3 length is 15 residues. The CDR3 spells CASSFSTAGLYEQYF. The CDR3 DNA follows: TGTGCCAGCAGTTTCTCCACAGCAGGGCTGTACGAGCAGTACTTC.

This clone has more than one count but fewer than ten. This chain uses TRBV6-1 with TRBJ1-2, with 12 bases matching TRBD1. Germline CDR1 is MNHNS and CDR2 is SASEGT. Unmatched junction bases numbered 1, after V lost 2 bases and J lost 6 bases. The CDR3 has 14 amino acids. In nucleotides, the CDR3 is TGTGCCAGCAGTGAAAGGGACAGGGGGCATGGCTACACCTTC. Translating it yields CASSERDRGHGYTF.

The chain uses TRBV15 and TRBJ1-1; unclear D gene. The CDR3 sequence is 15 residues long. V was clipped by 3 bases and J by 1 base, with 12 bases between them. Germline V gene sequence: CDR1 LNHNV, CDR2 YYDKDF (reference sequence). CDR3 coding DNA: TGTGCCACCAGCAGCCCACGTGGGCAGAACACTGAAGCTTTCTTT. This encodes CATSSPRGQNTEAFF.

This sequence joins TRBV1 and TRBJ2-7; the DNA was not compared with TRBD1, the D call given in the table. TRBV1 is reported as a pseudogene. The CDR3 has 13 residues. The CDR3 bases are TGCACCAGCAGCCAAGATGGGACAGTCGAGCAGTACTTC. Translation gives CTSSQDGTVEQYF.

In its sample, this clone was seen a few times. The rearrangement links TRBV6-5 to TRBJ2-1, with unresolved D. There are 11 residues in the CDR3. V gave up 2 bases and J gave up 10 bases, with 6 bases separating them. Germline CDR1 is MNHEY and CDR2 is SVGAGI. The CDR3 sequence is CASSYGREQFF. In nucleotides, the CDR3 is TGTGCCAGCAGTTACGGGCGCGAGCAGTTCTTC.

This clone has a single count. The chain recombines TRBV30 with TRBJ1-2, with D possibly TRBD1 on 5 matching bases. Germline-derived CDR1 and CDR2 are GTSNPN and SVGIG (reference sequence). Trimming cost V 5 bases and J 5 bases, with 12 bases left between them. The CDR3 has 12 residues. This chain's CDR3 is CAWAPGTYGYTF. CDR3 nucleotides: TGTGCCTGGGCCCCCGGGACTTATGGCTACACCTTC. The full variable domain, completed using reference TRBV30 and TRBJ1-2, is SQTIHQWPATLVQPVGSPLSLECTVEGTSNPNLYWYRQAAGRGLQLLFYSVGIGQISSEVPQNLSASRPQDRQFILSSKKLLLSDSGFYLCAWAPGTYGYTFGSGTRLTVV.

The rearrangement joins TRBV10-2 to TRBJ2-7, with TRBD2 identical over 7 bases. Per the germline V gene, CDR1 is WSHSY and CDR2 is SAAADI. This CDR3 spans 15 amino acids. V trimming: 6 bases; J trimming: 2 bases; junction bases outside the gene matches: 10. The CDR3: CASRDSGLAAYEQYF. As DNA, the CDR3 is TGCGCCAGCAGGGACTCGGGCCTAGCGGCCTACGAGCAGTACTTC.

This chain links TRBV5-4 with TRBJ2-2; 7 nucleotides match TRBD1. CDR1 is SGHNT, CDR2 YYREEE, per germline (reference sequence). Germline trimming cut 4 bases from V and 1 base from J; bases unmatched to any gene: 4. There are 15 residues in the CDR3. The CDR3 coding sequence is TGTGCCAGCAGCCGGGACAGAATGAACACCGGGGAGCTGTTTTTT. It codes for CASSRDRMNTGELFF.

This clone was recorded a few times. This rearrangement joins TRBV5-4 to TRBJ1-1; the D is unclear. Looked up from germline, CDR1 is SGHNT and CDR2 is YYREEE (reference sequence). Trimming stripped 4 bases from V and 0 bases from J, with 10 bases between. This CDR3 region has 14 residues. The CDR3 DNA sequence: TGTGCCAGCAGCCGCAAATACATGAACACTGAAGCTTTCTTT. It encodes CASSRKYMNTEAFF.

The genes are TRBV30 and TRBJ1-2, with no clear D. V lost 1 base and J 6 bases, leaving 12 bases between the germline ends. The CDR3 has 13 amino acids. CDR1 is GTSNPN and CDR2 is SVGIG in the germline V gene (reference sequence). CDR3 sequence: CAWSGAWRDGYTF. DNA for the CDR3: TGTGCCTGGAGTGGGGCCTGGAGGGATGGCTACACCTTC.

This clone has a single count. The CDR3 sequence is CAPPDTEAFF. Here the CDR3 DNA reads TGCGCGCCCCCGGACACTGAAGCTTTCTTT. The chain joins TRBV10-1 to TRBJ1-1; no clear D gene. CDR3 length: 10 residues. Looked up from germline, CDR1 is WNHNN and CDR2 is SYGVQD (reference sequence).

V usage is TRBV9 and J usage is TRBJ2-1; 7 bases map to TRBD2. The CDR3 loop spans 18 amino acids. Germline CDR1 is SGDLS and CDR2 is YYNGEE. V lost 0 bases to trimming and J lost 4 bases; unmatched junction nucleotides: 13. DNA of the CDR3: TGTGCCAGCAGCGTAGCTCGGGTTTGCCTAGCGGAGTACAATGAGCAGTTCTTC. Protein sequence: CASSVARVCLAEYNEQFF.

The CDR3 coding sequence is TGTGCCAGCAGGGAAACAGGGAGGGACACTGAAGCTTTCTTT. It codes for CASRETGRDTEAFF. The chain uses TRBV25-1 and TRBJ1-1; TRBD1 might be the D (6 bases). V lost 6 bases, J lost 3 bases, and 14 bases lay in between. This CDR3 comprises 14 residues. Per the germline V gene, CDR1 is MGHDK and CDR2 is SYGVNS.